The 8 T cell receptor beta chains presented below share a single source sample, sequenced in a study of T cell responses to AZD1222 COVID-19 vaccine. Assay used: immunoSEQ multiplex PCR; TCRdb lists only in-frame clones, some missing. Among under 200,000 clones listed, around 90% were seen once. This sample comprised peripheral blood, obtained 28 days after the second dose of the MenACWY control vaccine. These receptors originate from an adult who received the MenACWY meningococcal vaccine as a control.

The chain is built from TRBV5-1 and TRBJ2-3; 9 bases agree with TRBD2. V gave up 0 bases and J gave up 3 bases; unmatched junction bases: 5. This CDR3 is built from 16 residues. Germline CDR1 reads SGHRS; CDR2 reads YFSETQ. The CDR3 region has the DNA TGCGCCAGCAGCTTGGTTAGCGGGAGTGTTACAGATACGCAGTATTTT. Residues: CASSLVSGSVTDTQYF.

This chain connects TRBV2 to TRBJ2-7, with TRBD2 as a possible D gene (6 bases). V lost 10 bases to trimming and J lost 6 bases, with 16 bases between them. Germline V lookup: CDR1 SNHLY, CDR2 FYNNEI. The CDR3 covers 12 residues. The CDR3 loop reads CAIRLEGIEQYF. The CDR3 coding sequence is TGTGCCATTAGACTAGAGGGCATCGAGCAGTACTTC.

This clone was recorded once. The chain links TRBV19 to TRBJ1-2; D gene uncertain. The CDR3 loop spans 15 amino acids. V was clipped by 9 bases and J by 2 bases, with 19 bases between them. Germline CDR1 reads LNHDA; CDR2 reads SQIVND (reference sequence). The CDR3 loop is CASLTAGNENYGYTF. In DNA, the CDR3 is TGTGCCAGCCTCACTGCGGGGAACGAGAACTATGGCTACACCTTC.

CDR3 sequence reads: CASSLEQGEIAQQYF. As DNA, the CDR3 is TGTGCCAGCAGCTTAGAGCAGGGGGAGATTGCTCAGCAGTACTTC. The V gene is TRBV7-2, the J gene TRBJ2-7; 7 bases line up with TRBD1. The junction had 11 bases not matched to a gene; V was cut back by 1 base and J by 8 bases. The CDR3 covers 15 residues. CDR1 is SGHTA and CDR2 is FQGNSA in the germline V gene. The complete variable domain, with remaining parts taken from reference TRBV7-2 and TRBJ2-7, reads GAGVSQSPSNKVTEKGKDVELRCDPISGHTALYWYRQSLGQGLEFLIYFQGNSAPDKSGLPSDRFSAERTGGSVSTLTIQRTQQEDSAVYLCASSLEQGEIAQQYFGPGTRLTVT.

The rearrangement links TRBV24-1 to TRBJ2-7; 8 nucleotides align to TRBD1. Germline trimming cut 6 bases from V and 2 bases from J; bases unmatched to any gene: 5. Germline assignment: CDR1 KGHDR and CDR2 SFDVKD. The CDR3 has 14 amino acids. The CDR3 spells CATSPGQGTYEQYF. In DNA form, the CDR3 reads TGTGCCACCAGTCCAGGACAGGGCACCTACGAGCAGTACTTC.

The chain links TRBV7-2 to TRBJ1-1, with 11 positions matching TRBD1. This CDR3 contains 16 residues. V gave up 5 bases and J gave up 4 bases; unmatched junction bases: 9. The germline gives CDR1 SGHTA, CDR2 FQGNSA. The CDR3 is CASSPPPGTGGTEAFF. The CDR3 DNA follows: TGTGCCAGCAGCCCTCCCCCCGGGACAGGGGGCACTGAAGCTTTCTTT. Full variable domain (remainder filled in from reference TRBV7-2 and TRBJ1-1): GAGVSQSPSNKVTEKGKDVELRCDPISGHTALYWYRQSLGQGLEFLIYFQGNSAPDKSGLPSDRFSAERTGGSVSTLTIQRTQQEDSAVYLCASSPPPGTGGTEAFFGQGTRLTVV.

CDR3 amino acids: CATSDPDFATNEKLFF. CDR3 nucleotide sequence: TGTGCCACCAGTGACCCGGACTTTGCAACTAATGAAAAACTGTTTTTT. This chain links TRBV24-1 with TRBJ1-4; unclear D gene. The CDR3 is 16 amino acids. Trimming removed 4 bases from V and 0 bases from J, with 11 bases in between. The V gene's germline CDR1 is KGHDR and CDR2 SFDVKD.

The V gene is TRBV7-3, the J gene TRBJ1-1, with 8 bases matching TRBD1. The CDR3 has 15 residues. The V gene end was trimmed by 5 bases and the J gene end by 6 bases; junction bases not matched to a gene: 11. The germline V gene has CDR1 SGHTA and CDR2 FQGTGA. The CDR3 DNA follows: TGTGCCAGCAGCGAACCAGACAGGGGCGCGGCTGAAGCTTTCTTT. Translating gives CASSEPDRGAAEAFF.